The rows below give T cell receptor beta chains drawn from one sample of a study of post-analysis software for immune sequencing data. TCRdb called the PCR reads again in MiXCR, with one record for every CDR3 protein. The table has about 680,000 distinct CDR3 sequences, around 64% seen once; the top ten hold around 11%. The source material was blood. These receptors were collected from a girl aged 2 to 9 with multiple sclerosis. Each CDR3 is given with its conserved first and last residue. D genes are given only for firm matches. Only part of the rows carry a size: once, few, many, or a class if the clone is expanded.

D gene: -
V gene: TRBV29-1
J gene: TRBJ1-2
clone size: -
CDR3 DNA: TGCAGCGTTGAACCCGAAGGTTACGGCTACACCTTC
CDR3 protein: CSVEPEGYGYTF

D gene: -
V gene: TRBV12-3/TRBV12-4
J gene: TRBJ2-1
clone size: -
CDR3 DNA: TGTGCCAGCAGTTTAGTGTTACAGGGTTCTAATGAGCAGTTCTTC
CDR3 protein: CASSLVLQGSNEQFF

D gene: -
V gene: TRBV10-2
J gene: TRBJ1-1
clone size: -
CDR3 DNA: TGCGCCAGCAGTGACCGCGGTTTTGAGACTGAAGCTTTCTTT
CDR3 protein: CASSDRGFETEAFF

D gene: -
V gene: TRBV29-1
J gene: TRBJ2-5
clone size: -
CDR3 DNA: TGCAGCGTTGAATTGGCTCGGGGGGAGACCCAGTACTTC
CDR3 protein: CSVELARGETQYF

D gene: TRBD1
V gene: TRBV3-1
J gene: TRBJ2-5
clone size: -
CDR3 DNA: TGTGCCAGCAGCCACATGTTTGGACAGGGTGGCGAGACCCAGTACTTC
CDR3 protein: CASSHMFGQGGETQYF

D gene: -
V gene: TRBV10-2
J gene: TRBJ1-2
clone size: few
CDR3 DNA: TGCGCCAGCAAAAGATCGGGGGCCGCGAGTAATGCGGGCTACACCTTC
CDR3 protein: CASKRSGAASNAGYTF

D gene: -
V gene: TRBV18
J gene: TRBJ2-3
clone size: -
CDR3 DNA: TGTGCCAGCTCACCAGAAGAGGGTACGCAGTATTTT
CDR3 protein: CASSPEEGTQYF

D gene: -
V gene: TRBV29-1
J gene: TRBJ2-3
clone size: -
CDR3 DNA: TGCAGCGTTGCGACAGGCAGCACAGATACGCAGTATTTT
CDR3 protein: CSVATGSTDTQYF

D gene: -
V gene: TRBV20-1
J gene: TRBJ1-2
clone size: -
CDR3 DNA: TGCAGTGCTCTCTCCGGCGGGGTCGAGGGCTACACCTTC
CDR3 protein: CSALSGGVEGYTF

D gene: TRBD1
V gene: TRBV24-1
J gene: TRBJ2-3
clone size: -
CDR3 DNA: TGTGCCACCAGTGACGGGACAGGGTCAGATACGCAGTATTTT
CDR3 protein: CATSDGTGSDTQYF

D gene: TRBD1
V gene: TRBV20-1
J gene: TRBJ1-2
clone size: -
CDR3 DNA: TGCAGTGCTAGAGATGCCAGGGGGCGGTACTATGGCTACACCTTC
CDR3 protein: CSARDARGRYYGYTF

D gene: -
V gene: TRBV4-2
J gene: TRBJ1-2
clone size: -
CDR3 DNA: TGTGCCAGCAGCCAAGCCCTATCGGATTTGGGCTACACCTTC
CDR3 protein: CASSQALSDLGYTF

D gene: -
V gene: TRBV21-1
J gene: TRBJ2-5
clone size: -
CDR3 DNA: TGTGCCAGCAGCAAAGGGCCTCCCGGGGGGACCCAAGAGACCCAGTACTTC
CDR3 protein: CASSKGPPGGTQETQYF

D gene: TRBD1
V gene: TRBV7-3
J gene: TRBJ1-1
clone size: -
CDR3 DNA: TGTGCCAGCAGCCTAACAGGGGGCTCGAACACTGAAGCTTTCTTT
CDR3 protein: CASSLTGGSNTEAFF

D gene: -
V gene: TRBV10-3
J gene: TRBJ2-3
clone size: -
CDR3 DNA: TGTGCCATCAGTGTGGGCCTAGGGCGGGACACAGATACGCAGTATTTT
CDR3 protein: CAISVGLGRDTDTQYF

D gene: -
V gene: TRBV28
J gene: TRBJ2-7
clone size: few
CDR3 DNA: TGTGCCAGCAGTTTAACCAGAACCCTGCAGTACTTC
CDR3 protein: CASSLTRTLQYF

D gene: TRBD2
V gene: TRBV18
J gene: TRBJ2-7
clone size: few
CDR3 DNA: TGTGCCAGCTCACCCAGAGAAGCGGGAGCCAACTACGAGCAGTACTTC
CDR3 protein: CASSPREAGANYEQYF

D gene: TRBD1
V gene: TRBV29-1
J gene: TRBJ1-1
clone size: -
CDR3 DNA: TGCAGCGTTGCTCCCAGGGGGATTGAAGCTTTCTTT
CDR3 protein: CSVAPRGIEAFF

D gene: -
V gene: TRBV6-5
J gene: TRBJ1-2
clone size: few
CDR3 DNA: TGTGCCAGCAGGACTGCCATGTCTAACTATGGCTACACCTTC
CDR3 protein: CASRTAMSNYGYTF

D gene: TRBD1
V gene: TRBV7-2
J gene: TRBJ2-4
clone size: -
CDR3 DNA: TGTGCCAGCAGCTTACACGGACAGGGAAACATTCAGTACTTC
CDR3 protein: CASSLHGQGNIQYF

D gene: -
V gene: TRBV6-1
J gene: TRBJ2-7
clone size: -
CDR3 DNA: TGTGCCAGCAGTGGGTACAGGGGACGGGGGGGATACGAGCAGTACTTC
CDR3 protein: CASSGYRGRGGYEQYF

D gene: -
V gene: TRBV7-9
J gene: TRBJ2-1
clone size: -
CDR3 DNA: TGTGCCAGCATTATGGGGGAGTACAATGAGCAGTTCTTC
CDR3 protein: CASIMGEYNEQFF

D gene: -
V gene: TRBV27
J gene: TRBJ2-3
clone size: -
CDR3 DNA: TGTGCCAGCAGCCCGATGACGGGTTCAGCTACGCAGTATTTT
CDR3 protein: CASSPMTGSATQYF

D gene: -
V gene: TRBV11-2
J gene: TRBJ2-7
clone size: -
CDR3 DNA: TGTGCCAGCAGCTTAGTTGCGGCCACCAACCTAAACGAGCAGTACTTC
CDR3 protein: CASSLVAATNLNEQYF

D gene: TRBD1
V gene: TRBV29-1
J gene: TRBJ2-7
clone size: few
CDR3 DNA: TGCAGCGTTGAATTGAGTGAAGGACAGGGGGTGGACGAGCAGTACTTC
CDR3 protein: CSVELSEGQGVDEQYF

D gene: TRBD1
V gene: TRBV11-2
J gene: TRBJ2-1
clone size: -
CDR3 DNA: TGTGCCAGCAGCTTCAGGGCTTGGGACAGGGGAGAGGATGAGCAGTTCTTC
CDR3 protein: CASSFRAWDRGEDEQFF

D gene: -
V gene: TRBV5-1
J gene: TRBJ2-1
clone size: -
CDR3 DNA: TGCGCCAGCAGCTTGGATTGGGGGGCGGCCTACAATGAGCAGTTCTTC
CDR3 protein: CASSLDWGAAYNEQFF

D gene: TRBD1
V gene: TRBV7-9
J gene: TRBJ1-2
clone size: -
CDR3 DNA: TGTGCCAGCAGCGTCGGGACAGGGAGAAGTGACACCTTC
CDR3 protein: CASSVGTGRSDTF

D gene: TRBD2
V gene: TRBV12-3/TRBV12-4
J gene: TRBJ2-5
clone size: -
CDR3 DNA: TGTGCCAGCAGCCCACTAGCGGGGGGCACCGTCCGTGAGACCCAGTACTTC
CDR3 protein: CASSPLAGGTVRETQYF

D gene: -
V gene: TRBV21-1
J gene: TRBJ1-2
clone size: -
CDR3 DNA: TGTGCCAGCGAACCCATTGGGACTCCCCATGGCTACACCTTC
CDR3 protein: CASEPIGTPHGYTF

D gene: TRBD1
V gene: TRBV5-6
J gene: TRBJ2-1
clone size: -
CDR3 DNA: TGTGCCAGCAGCTCCTCTCCGGGACAGGGATTCAATGAGCAGTTCTTC
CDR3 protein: CASSSSPGQGFNEQFF

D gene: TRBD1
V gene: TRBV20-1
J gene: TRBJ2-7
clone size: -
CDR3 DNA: TGCAGTGCTAGAGAGGACAGGGGGACCTACGAGCAGTACTTC
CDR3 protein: CSAREDRGTYEQYF

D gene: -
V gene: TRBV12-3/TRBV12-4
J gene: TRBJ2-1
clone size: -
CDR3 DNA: TGTGCCAGCAGTTTAGGGGGACACTCCCTCGGAGGGGAGCAGTTCTTC
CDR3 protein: CASSLGGHSLGGEQFF

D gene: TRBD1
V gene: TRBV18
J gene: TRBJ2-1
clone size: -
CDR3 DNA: TGTGCCAGCTCACCTGAGGGACAGGGGTATGGTGAGCAGTTCTTC
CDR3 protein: CASSPEGQGYGEQFF

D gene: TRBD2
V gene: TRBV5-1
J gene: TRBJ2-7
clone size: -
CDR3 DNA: TGCGCCAGCAGCTTGGTCGGGAGGGCGTCCGGAGGCGAGCAGTACTTC
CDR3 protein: CASSLVGRASGGEQYF

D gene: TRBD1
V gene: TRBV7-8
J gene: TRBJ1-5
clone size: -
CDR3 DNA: TGTGCCAGCGGACAGGGTTTCACTCATTATAGCAATCAGCCCCAGCATTTT
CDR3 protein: CASGQGFTHYSNQPQHF

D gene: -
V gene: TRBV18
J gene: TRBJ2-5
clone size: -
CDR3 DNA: TGTGCCAGCTCAGAGGAAGGACTGCAGTACTTC
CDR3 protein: CASSEEGLQYF

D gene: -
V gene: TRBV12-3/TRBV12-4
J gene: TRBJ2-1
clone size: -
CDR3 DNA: TGTGCCAGCAGAGAATCCGGGACCCTAAAATACAATGAGCAGTTCTTC
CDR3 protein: CASRESGTLKYNEQFF

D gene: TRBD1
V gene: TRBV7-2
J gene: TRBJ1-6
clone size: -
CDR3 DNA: TGTGCCAGCAGCTCTCCGACAGGGGTCACGACACCCCTCCACTTT
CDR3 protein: CASSSPTGVTTPLHF

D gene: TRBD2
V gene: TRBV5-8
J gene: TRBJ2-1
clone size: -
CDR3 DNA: TGTGCCGGGACTCGACTAGCCGGGACCTACAATGAGCAGTTCTTC
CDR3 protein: CAGTRLAGTYNEQFF

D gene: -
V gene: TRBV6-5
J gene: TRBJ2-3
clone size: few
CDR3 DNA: TGTGCCAGCAGCCCCCCAGTTGGCACCACAGATACGCAGTATTTT
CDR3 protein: CASSPPVGTTDTQYF

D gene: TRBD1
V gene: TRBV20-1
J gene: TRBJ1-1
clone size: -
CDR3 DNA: TGCAGTGCTTCCGGGACAGGGGCCACTGAAGCTTTCTTT
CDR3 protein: CSASGTGATEAFF

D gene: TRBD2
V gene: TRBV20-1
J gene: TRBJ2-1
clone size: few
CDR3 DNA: TGCAGTGCTAAGGGCGGGAGGGCCGAGAATGAGCAGTTCTTC
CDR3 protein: CSAKGGRAENEQFF

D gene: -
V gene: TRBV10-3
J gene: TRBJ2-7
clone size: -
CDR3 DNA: TGTGCCATCAGTGAAGAGGACAACGAGCAGTACTTC
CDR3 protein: CAISEEDNEQYF

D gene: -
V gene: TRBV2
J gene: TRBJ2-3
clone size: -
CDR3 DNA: TGTGCCAGCCTACTCTACAGGGTCGAAACGCAGTATTTT
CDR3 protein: CASLLYRVETQYF

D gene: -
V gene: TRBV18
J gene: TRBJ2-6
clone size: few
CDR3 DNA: TGTGCCAGCTCACCACCTGGCGTAGGCTCTGGGGCCAACGTCCTGACTTTC
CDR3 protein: CASSPPGVGSGANVLTF

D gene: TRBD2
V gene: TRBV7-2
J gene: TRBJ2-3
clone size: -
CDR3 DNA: TGTGCCAGCAGCTTAGTCCCGGGGGGGCGGGTAGATACGCAGTATTTT
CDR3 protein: CASSLVPGGRVDTQYF

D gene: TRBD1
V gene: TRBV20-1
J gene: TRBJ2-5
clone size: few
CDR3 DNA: TGCAGTGCCCAATTCAGGGGGCCCCAAGAGACCCAGTACTTC
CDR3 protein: CSAQFRGPQETQYF

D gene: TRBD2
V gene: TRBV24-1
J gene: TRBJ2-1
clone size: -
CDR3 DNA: TGTGCCACCAGTGATGAATCCCTAGCGGGGACCTACAATGAGCAGTTCTTC
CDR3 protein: CATSDESLAGTYNEQFF

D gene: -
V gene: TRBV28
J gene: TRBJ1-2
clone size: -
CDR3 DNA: TGTGCCAGCAGTTTCCCCCCACAGGGTGGCTACACCTTC
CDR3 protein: CASSFPPQGGYTF